The 15 T cell receptor beta chains in this list originate from one sample, sequenced in a study of T cells after yellow fever vaccination. TCRdb re-called the 5' RACE reads through MiXCR, storing one row per CDR3 protein. The sample includes about 580,000 distinct CDR3 sequences, 17% of them seen just once. The input for sequencing was PBMCs, taken roughly 5 days after the first yellow fever vaccination. The receptors here all came from a man between 18 and 35 years old who received the YFV17D yellow fever vaccine.

The J gene is TRBJ2-5, the V gene TRBV28; 7 bases map to TRBD1. Germline trimming cut 8 bases from V and 6 bases from J; bases unmatched to any gene: 9. This CDR3 comprises 13 residues. Per the germline V gene, CDR1 is MDHEN and CDR2 is SYDVKM. The CDR3 is CASGTTGPQTQYF. The CDR3 coding sequence is TGTGCCAGCGGGACGACAGGGCCCCAGACCCAGTACTTC.

This rearrangement joins TRBV20-1 to TRBJ1-2; D not resolved. V lost 0 bases to trimming and J lost 8 bases, with 7 bases between them. The CDR3 loop spans 11 amino acids. Germline assignment: CDR1 DFQATT and CDR2 SNEGSKA (reference sequence). The CDR3 loop reads CSARDLKGYTF. In nucleotides, the CDR3 is TGCAGTGCTAGAGATTTGAAAGGCTACACCTTC.

The V and J genes are TRBV25-1 and TRBJ2-7, with 8 bases that match TRBD1. J was trimmed by 2 bases and V by 3 bases; bases with no gene match: 6. This CDR3 spans 15 amino acids. Per the germline V gene, CDR1 is MGHDK and CDR2 is SYGVNS. For the CDR3, the DNA is TGTGCCAGCAGTGACGAGACAGGGGCCCCCTACGAGCAGTACTTC. This sequence encodes CASSDETGAPYEQYF.

This clonotype was seen only a few times. The chain carries TRBV4-3 and TRBJ2-1; 11 nucleotides match TRBD1. From germline, CDR1 is LGHNA and CDR2 YSLEER. Losses at the gene ends were 0 bases for V and 15 bases for J; bases not matched to a gene: 10. The CDR3 length is 15 residues. The CDR3 is CASSQDFFPGQGGFF. The CDR3 DNA sequence: TGCGCCAGCAGCCAAGATTTTTTTCCGGGACAGGGGGGGTTCTTC.

This clonotype was detected a few times. V is TRBV7-6 and J is TRBJ2-3, with unresolved D. Germline CDR1 and CDR2: SGHVS and FNYEAQ. The CDR3 spans 15 residues. V was shortened by 5 bases and J by 5 bases, with 17 bases between the two germline ends. The CDR3 loop reads CASSPALGSLDTQYF. CDR3 coding DNA: TGTGCCAGCAGCCCGGCCTTGGGGTCCTTAGATACGCAGTATTTT.

There are a few counts of this clonotype. V usage is TRBV6-5 and J usage is TRBJ1-1; D is undetermined. Deletions cut 5 bases from V and 6 bases from J, with 13 bases between. Germline CDR1 reads MNHEY; CDR2 reads SVGAGI. The CDR3 runs to 13 residues. In DNA form, the CDR3 reads TGTGCCAGCAGTCTTGACCGGGAGGCTGAAGCTTTCTTT. It is translated as CASSLDREAEAFF.

J is TRBJ1-4 and V is TRBV12-3 or TRBV12-4; 8 bases align to TRBD1. After removal of 10 bases from V and 7 bases from J, the junction contained 8 bases not matched to a gene. CDR3 length equals 13 residues. CDR3 sequence reads: CATSRGRSEKLFF. The CDR3 DNA reads TGTGCCACCAGCAGGGGGCGAAGTGAAAAACTGTTTTTT.

There are a few counts of this clonotype. The chain employs TRBV5-6 and TRBJ2-7; a possible D gene is TRBD1 (5 bases). The CDR3 sequence is 15 residues long. Per the germline V gene, CDR1 is SGHDT and CDR2 is YYEEEE. Trimming pared 3 bases from V and 3 bases from J, leaving 16 bases between. The CDR3 region is CASSSRRVGFYEQYF. CDR3 in DNA: TGTGCCAGCAGCTCCCGCAGGGTGGGGTTCTACGAGCAGTACTTC.

The chain links TRBV5-1 to TRBJ2-1; D unresolved. CDR1 is SGHRS, CDR2 YFSETQ, per germline. The length of the CDR3 is 15 residues. V lost 2 bases and J 1 base, leaving 10 bases between the germline ends. CDR3 nucleotides: TGCGCCAGCAGCTTCGTTCAACTATCCTACAATGAGCAGTTCTTC. Its protein product is CASSFVQLSYNEQFF.

This clonotype turned up a few times. The V call is TRBV7-9, the J call TRBJ1-2; maybe TRBD1 (6 bases). Trimming removed 4 bases from V and 2 bases from J, with 14 bases in between. This CDR3 spans 15 amino acids. Germline CDR1 reads SEHNR; CDR2 reads FQNEAQ (reference sequence). CDR3 protein: CASSWRTAINYGYTF. For the CDR3, the DNA is TGTGCCAGCAGCTGGAGGACAGCCATAAACTATGGCTACACCTTC.

In its sample, this clonotype was seen a few times. V gene TRBV11-2 combines with J gene TRBJ2-7; 9 bases align to TRBD2. V was pared by 1 base and J by 3 bases, with 4 bases of the junction left unmatched. Germline-derived CDR1 and CDR2 are SGHAT and FQNNGV. This CDR3 region has 15 residues. The CDR3 DNA reads as TGTGCCAGCAGCTTAGTCCTGACTAGCGGCTACGAGCAGTACTTC. The encoded protein is CASSLVLTSGYEQYF.

This clonotype was counted only a few times. V usage is TRBV20-1 and J usage is TRBJ2-7, with D perhaps matching TRBD1 or TRBD2 (8 bases each). The germline V gene encodes CDR1 DFQATT and CDR2 SNEGSKA (reference sequence). The germline V and J ends were trimmed by 1 base and 2 bases, with 30 bases remaining between them. This CDR3 has 20 residues. The CDR3 sequence is CSARGQGAFFSAGGTYEQYF. CDR3 sequence (DNA): TGCAGTGCTAGAGGCCAGGGGGCATTCTTTTCGGCGGGGGGTACCTACGAGCAGTACTTC.

This clonotype was seen more than once but under ten times. The J gene is TRBJ2-5, the V gene TRBV7-2, with D uncertain. The CDR3 is 11 residues long. CDR1 is SGHTA and CDR2 is FQGNSA in the germline V gene. The V and J ends lost 5 bases and 4 bases respectively, with 5 bases between them. The CDR3 loop is CASSRTETQYF. CDR3 DNA sequence: TGTGCCAGCAGCAGGACAGAGACCCAGTACTTC.

This sequence joins TRBV18 and TRBJ2-3; 10 positions agree with TRBD2. V dropped 5 bases and J dropped 1; count of bases not matched to a gene: 9. The CDR3 runs to 17 residues. CDR1 and CDR2 (germline): KGHSH, LQKENI. The CDR3 region is CASSTALGTSGTDTQYF. In DNA, the CDR3 is TGTGCCAGCTCAACGGCCCTGGGGACTAGCGGCACAGATACGCAGTATTTT.

This clonotype was counted only a few times. At one end, the junction sequence differs from germline, possibly due to a read error. The CDR3, as DNA: TGTGCCAGCAGCGTACTAGGGAATAATGAACAGTTCTTC. It specifies CASSVLGNNEQFF. This chain uses TRBV9 with TRBJ2-1, with D uncertain. CDR1 is SGDLS and CDR2 is YYNGEE in the germline V gene. CDR3 size: 13 residues.